This T cell receptor (beta chain) was sequenced during a study of response to subunit inactivated influenza vaccine. Study results and caveats: The authors suggested that few new T cells are recruited per seasonal influenza vaccination.

This clonotype was recorded many times. Its cognate antigen is unknown. TCRdb reanalysed the RT-PCR reads using MiXCR and keeps one entry per CDR3 protein. The data show about 520,000 distinct CDR3 sequences, roughly 7.9% seen once. The sequence came from a man in his fifties or sixties who received an inactivated influenza vaccine. Sequencing used PBMCs from blood, obtained less than 30 months after vaccination.

The CDR3 reads CSGTGGFDSTDTQYF. In nucleotides, the CDR3 is TGCAGCGGAACCGGGGGGTTTGATAGCACAGATACGCAGTATTTT. The rearrangement uses TRBV29-1 and TRBJ2-3; 7 bases agree with TRBD2. With 7 bases clipped from V and 0 bases from J, the junction kept 10 bases outside the gene matches. Germline CDR1 is SQVTM and CDR2 is ANQGSEA. The CDR3 has 15 residues.